Listed here is a single T cell receptor (beta chain). The V gene's germline CDR1 is SGHRS and CDR2 YFSETQ. The CDR3 length is 14 residues. The germline V and J ends were trimmed by 6 bases and 0 bases, with 11 bases remaining between them. This sample was included in a study of blood T cell repertoires in COVID-19. Here immunoSEQ multiplex PCR was the method, and the copy in TCRdb shows in-frame clones only, minus some. The data contain 110,000 to 150,000 clones, more than 80% of them singletons. Material: PBMCs or T cells enriched from blood (not recorded which). This TCR derives from a man aged 50 to 60 who had recovered from COVID-19. This chain uses TRBV5-1 with TRBJ2-3, with a possible D match to TRBD1 (6 bases). CDR3: CASKGVTSTDTQYF. The CDR3 DNA sequence: TGCGCCAGCAAGGGGGTCACTAGCACAGATACGCAGTATTTT.